This TCR beta chain was retrieved from a study of metastatic and nonmetastatic thyroid tumors. Broader study findings: Relative to benign nodules, malignant thyroid tumors were reportedly characterized by significantly elevated TCR beta diversity in blood and tumor.

The CDR3 sequence is 16 residues long. Germline V gives CDR1 SGHRS, CDR2 YFSETQ. In the original workflow: For papillary thyroid cancer, a distant-metastasis classifier was constructed from CDR3 differences observed across clinicopathological groups. TCRdb reassembled clones from the PCR reads with MiXCR. The V and J calls shown here were made by TCRdb, not taken from the authors' results. The repertoire has some 15,000 clones, 22% of them found once; the top ten carry 20% to 25%. Turning to this clone: What it binds is unknown.

Thyroid surgery had not been preceded by any treatment in any patient. The chain joins TRBV5-1 to TRBJ2-7; 10 bases line up with TRBD2. The assigned J gene may be wrong: the sequence end matches TRBJ2-5 better. This TCR derives from a female donor with papillary thyroid cancer or a benign thyroid nodule (not recorded which). Some clones in this sample may be carry-over from other donors' samples. Sequencing was performed on adjacent normal tissue. CDR3 nucleotides: TGCGCCAGCAGCTTGGGAGGTAGCGGGAGGAGAGAGACCCAGTACTTC. Translation: CASSLGGSGRRETQYF.